Sequencing of this T cell receptor beta chain was carried out in a study of blood T cells in healthy people across ages. A second 7 to 11 cycle PCR used barcoded and J-beta primers. TCRdb re-analysed the 5' RACE reads in MiXCR, keeping a single row per CDR3 protein. The table includes about a million distinct CDR3 sequences, roughly half detected once. Donors were systemically healthy Caucasian individuals from Russia aged roughly 6 to 100 years. Germline CDR1 reads LGHNA; CDR2 reads YSLEER. V was clipped by 0 bases and J by 2 bases; unmatched bases: 12. The CDR3 is 19 residues long. The sample holds a few counts of this clonotype.

The chain recombines TRBV4-3 with TRBJ2-3, with TRBD2 identical over 9 bases. Sequencing input: blood. The receptor's source is a woman in her sixties in good health. The CDR3 bases are TGCGCCAGCAGCCAAGATTCCCCCATAGCGGGAGAGAACACAGATACGCAGTATTTT. Translated: CASSQDSPIAGENTDTQYF.